Each of the 12 T cell receptor beta chains below was sequenced from the same sample in a study of shared clonotypes between healthy human individuals. Sequencing was performed with immunoSEQ multiplex PCR; in TCRdb, only in-frame clones are kept and a portion is missing. This table holds about 2 million clones, about 95% found once. Selected positively for CCR7 and CD45RO-negative, naive CD8 cells excluded terminally differentiated effector memory CD45RA+ cells. Sequenced: naive CD8+ T cells sorted from blood. The source of these receptors is a young man in good health.

The chain links TRBV5-3 to TRBJ2-2, with 9 bases fitting TRBD1. TRBV5-3 is noted as an ORF with a role that remains uncertain. The CDR3 is made up of 18 amino acids. V trimming: 2 bases; J trimming: 5 bases; junction bases outside the gene matches: 13. CDR3 in DNA: TGTGCCAGAAGCTTCGAAGATCTGGACAGGGGAAAGACCGGGGAGCTGTTTTTT. This encodes CARSFEDLDRGKTGELFF.

This clone appeared a single time. The chain joins TRBV7-9 to TRBJ2-1; a possible D gene is TRBD1 (5 bases). The CDR3 runs 15 residues. Germline-derived CDR1 and CDR2 are SEHNR and FQNEAQ (reference sequence). The V end lost 7 bases, the J end lost 4 bases, and 17 bases lay between the germline ends. CDR3 amino acids: CASNLGTGPYNEQFF. The CDR3 DNA reads as TGTGCCAGCAATCTAGGCACAGGCCCGTACAATGAGCAGTTCTTC.

The V gene is TRBV11-2, the J gene TRBJ2-7, with 8 bases fitting TRBD1. Germline-derived CDR1 and CDR2 are SGHAT and FQNNGV. J was trimmed by 1 base and V by 1 base; bases with no gene match: 6. CDR3 length: 16 residues. CDR3 DNA sequence: TGTGCCAGCAGCTTAGGGCCCGGACAGGGATCCTACGAGCAGTACTTC. As protein: CASSLGPGQGSYEQYF.

The chain links TRBV4-2 to TRBJ1-1; no clear D. Germline V gene data show CDR1 as LGHNA and CDR2 as YNFKEQ. V gave up 0 bases and J gave up 0 bases, with 14 bases separating them. The length of the CDR3 is 17 residues. The CDR3 sequence: CASSQEKSYLMNTEAFF. In DNA, the CDR3 is TGTGCCAGCAGCCAAGAGAAGAGTTACCTCATGAACACTGAAGCTTTCTTT.

This chain links TRBV7-9 with TRBJ1-2; no firm D call. This CDR3 contains 13 residues. The germline gives CDR1 SEHNR, CDR2 FQNEAQ (reference sequence). Trimming cost V 3 bases and J 4 bases, with 9 bases left between them. The CDR3 here is CASSFRTGYGYTF. Here the CDR3 DNA reads TGTGCCAGCAGCTTCCGGACGGGCTATGGCTACACCTTC.

The genes are TRBV9 and TRBJ1-1; 11 bases line up with TRBD1. V lost 0 bases to trimming and J lost 4 bases; unmatched junction nucleotides: 2. This CDR3 contains 15 residues. In germline, CDR1 is SGDLS, CDR2 YYNGEE. The CDR3 nucleotides are TGTGCCAGCAGCGTAGTTGGGACAGGGGGCACTGAAGCTTTCTTT. Residues: CASSVVGTGGTEAFF.

The chain carries TRBV4-1 and TRBJ2-5, with a possible D match to TRBD1 (6 bases). Germline V CDR1 and CDR2: MGHRA, YSYEKL. The V and J ends lost 0 bases and 4 bases respectively, with 21 bases between them. The CDR3 spans 18 residues. The CDR3 DNA reads as TGCGCCAGCAGCCAAGAAAAGGGGGTGGGCCTAGTTGGAGAGACCCAGTACTTC. Translating gives CASSQEKGVGLVGETQYF.

This clone came up once. The chain links TRBV6-1 to TRBJ2-7, with TRBD1 identical over 9 bases. Looked up from germline, CDR1 is MNHNS and CDR2 is SASEGT. This CDR3 has 13 amino acids. V lost 10 bases, J lost 3 bases, and 7 bases stayed unmatched. The CDR3 sequence: CATLGTGSYEQYF. CDR3 bases: TGTGCCACGCTGGGGACAGGGAGCTACGAGCAGTACTTC.

The chain couples TRBV28 to TRBJ1-2; D not certain. CDR1 is MDHEN, CDR2 SYDVKM, per germline. Trimming cost V 10 bases and J 8 bases, with 20 bases left between them. The CDR3 length is 13 residues. The CDR3 bases are TGTGCCATAAGCCGCCGGGCCCAGTGGGGCTACACCTTC. Protein product: CAISRRAQWGYTF.

This rearrangement joins TRBV7-8 to TRBJ2-1; no reliable D call. Trimming stripped 2 bases from V and 7 bases from J, with 18 bases between. CDR3 size: 16 residues. Per the germline V gene, CDR1 is SGHVS and CDR2 is FQNEAQ. CDR3 DNA sequence: TGTGCCAGCAGCTTATCGAGAAGTGGGGTCAGGAATGAGCAGTTCTTC. Translating gives CASSLSRSGVRNEQFF.

As DNA, the CDR3 is TGTGCCTGGAGTCTTACAGGGGGAGCTGAAGCTTTCTTT. Translated: CAWSLTGGAEAFF. J is TRBJ1-1 and V is TRBV30; 8 bases fit TRBD1. CDR1 is GTSNPN and CDR2 is SVGIG in the germline V gene (reference sequence). The CDR3 runs 13 residues. The J segment lost 6 bases and the V segment lost 2 bases, leaving 5 bases of the junction unmatched. Using reference TRBV30 and TRBJ1-1 for the parts outside the CDR3, the full variable domain is SQTIHQWPATLVQPVGSPLSLECTVEGTSNPNLYWYRQAAGRGLQLLFYSVGIGQISSEVPQNLSASRPQDRQFILSSKKLLLSDSGFYLCAWSLTGGAEAFFGQGTRLTVV.

The gene calls are TRBV29-1 and TRBJ2-7; TRBD2 matches 7 bases. This CDR3 region has 12 residues. Trimming at V came to 6 bases and at J to 3 bases, leaving 5 bases not matched to a gene. Germline lookup yields CDR1 SQVTM and CDR2 ANQGSEA. The CDR3 nucleotides are TGCAGCGTCCATGGGGGGGGCTACGAGCAGTACTTC. Its translation: CSVHGGGYEQYF.